This T cell receptor (beta chain) was observed in a study of read filtering for tumor transcriptome and immune sequencing. The V segment lost 6 bases and the J segment 3 bases; nucleotides outside the gene matches: 8. Per germline, CDR1 SQVTM and CDR2 ANQGSEA. CDR3 size: 14 residues. The sample holds many counts of this clonotype. The library was built from about 370 ng RNA with molecular barcoded adaptors for alpha/delta and beta/gamma chains. TCRdb re-called the reads through MiXCR, storing one row per CDR3 protein. Found here are 50,000 or so distinct CDR3 sequences, approximately 13% of them singletons; the top ten hold more than 15%.

V usage is TRBV29-1 and J usage is TRBJ2-4; TRBD2 aligns across 7 bases. Material: a population of CD138-negative cells sorted from bone marrow. The receptor's source is a donor older than 35 with multiple myeloma. As DNA, the CDR3 is TGCAGCGTAGGGAGCGGGGAGGGCAAAAACATTCAGTACTTC. Translating gives CSVGSGEGKNIQYF.